These 27 T cell receptor beta chains were sequenced from one sample in a study of blood T cell repertoires in COVID-19. The table came from immunoSEQ multiplex PCR; TCRdb's copy has only in-frame clones and leaves some out. The data show about 270,000 clones, around 82% seen once. Sequencing input: peripheral blood. The receptor source for this set is a young woman with acute or convalescent COVID-19.

The sample holds one count of this clone. The chain couples TRBV6-6 to TRBJ1-1; D call uncertain. The germline CDR1 and CDR2 sequences are MNHNY and SVGAGI (reference sequence). Trimming took off 6 bases at V and 1 base at J, with 9 bases between the two ends. This CDR3 contains 13 residues. The CDR3 nucleotides are TGTGCCAGCAGCCCCTATCGGAACACTGAAGCTTTCTTT. This translates into CASSPYRNTEAFF.

The chain has TRBV18 and TRBJ1-6; D is ambiguous. The CDR3 covers 16 residues. The ends were cut back, 3 bases at V and 9 bases at J, with 18 bases in the middle. The V gene's germline CDR1 is KGHSH and CDR2 LQKENI. The CDR3 loop is CASSPNPGSFLSPLHF. The CDR3 DNA reads TGTGCCAGCTCACCCAACCCGGGATCCTTCCTTTCACCCCTCCACTTT.

The chain uses TRBV20-1 and TRBJ2-3; perhaps TRBD2 as D (5 bases). The CDR3 sequence is 14 residues long. The V and J ends lost 3 bases and 1 base respectively, with 11 bases between them. CDR1 DFQATT and CDR2 SNEGSKA come from the germline V gene (reference sequence). The CDR3 region is CSASRSGGTDTQYF. The CDR3 region has the DNA TGCAGTGCTAGTCGGAGCGGAGGCACAGATACGCAGTATTTT.

The chain has TRBV6-6 and TRBJ2-5; the match to TRBD2 covers 13 bases. From germline, CDR1 is MNHNY and CDR2 SVGAGI (reference sequence). This CDR3 contains 16 residues. Germline trimming cut 6 bases from V and 1 base from J; bases unmatched to any gene: 5. CDR3 loop: CASSRTSGSGQETQYF. In DNA form, the CDR3 reads TGTGCCAGCAGCCGGACTAGCGGGAGTGGCCAAGAGACCCAGTACTTC.

V is TRBV6-2 or TRBV6-3 and J is TRBJ1-1; TRBD1 agrees at 8 bases. CDR1 and CDR2 (germline): MNHEY, SVGEGT. The trim removed 5 bases at V and 0 bases at J, leaving 8 bases unmatched. The CDR3 covers 16 residues. The CDR3: CASSNNRGEMNTEAFF. The CDR3 region has the DNA TGTGCCAGCAGTAACAACAGGGGGGAGATGAACACTGAAGCTTTCTTT.

This clone has just a few counts. V gene TRBV11-3 combines with J gene TRBJ2-1; 9 nucleotides agree with TRBD1. This CDR3 is 15 amino acids long. CDR1 SGHNT and CDR2 YENEEA come from the germline V gene. Trimming at V came to 1 base and at J to 6 bases, leaving 4 bases not matched to a gene. CDR3 DNA: TGTGCCAGCAGCTTAGCCGGGACAGGGACCAATGAGCAGTTCTTC. Protein: CASSLAGTGTNEQFF.

A word on this clone: Different DNA sequences within this sample yield the same CDR3. The J gene is TRBJ1-1, the V gene TRBV19, with a tentative D call TRBD1 (5 bases). With 6 bases removed from V and 4 bases from J, the gap between germline ends came to 12 bases. Looked up from germline, CDR1 is LNHDA and CDR2 is SQIVND (reference sequence). The CDR3 totals 13 residues. CDR3 loop: CASSRRGLTEAFF. The CDR3 coding sequence is TGTGCCAGTAGCCGGAGGGGACTCACTGAAGCTTTCTTT. Supplemented by reference TRBV19 and TRBJ1-1, the full variable domain reads DGGITQSPKYLFRKEGQNVTLSCEQNLNHDAMYWYRQDPGQGLRLIYYSQIVNDFQKGDIAEGYSVSREKKESFPLTVTSAQKNPTAFYLCASSRRGLTEAFFGQGTRLTVV.

This sequence joins TRBV7-6 and TRBJ1-2; TRBD1 is a possible D gene (6 bases). V lost 5 bases and J lost 4, with 14 bases in between. The germline V gene encodes CDR1 SGHVS and CDR2 FNYEAQ. The CDR3 is 14 amino acids. This chain's CDR3 is CASSPTGTSYGYTF. CDR3 nucleotides: TGTGCCAGCAGCCCCACCGGGACAAGCTATGGCTACACCTTC.

This sequence joins TRBV7-9 and TRBJ1-2; the D is unclear. The CDR3 extends over 9 amino acids. Germline V CDR1 and CDR2: SEHNR, FQNEAQ (reference sequence). This CDR3 reads CTENYGYTF. As DNA, the CDR3 is TGTACAGAGAACTATGGCTACACCTTC. Full variable domain (missing parts from reference TRBV7-9 and TRBJ1-2): DTGVSQNPRHKITKRGQNVTFRCDPISEHNRLYWYRQTLGQGPEFLTYFQNEAQLEKSRLLSDRFSAERPKGSFSTLEIQRTEQGDSAMYLCTENYGYTFGSGTRLTVV.

The chain couples TRBV6-5 to TRBJ1-6; D ambiguous. Germline CDR1 is MNHEY and CDR2 is SVGAGI. V gave up 8 bases and J gave up 14 bases, with 13 bases separating them. This CDR3 has 11 amino acids. CDR3 sequence: CASREGSALHF. CDR3 bases: TGTGCCAGCCGGGAGGGTTCGGCCCTCCACTTT.

J is TRBJ2-7 and V is TRBV27; D is possibly TRBD2 (6 bases). The CDR3 loop spans 16 amino acids. Trimming took 3 bases from V and 3 from J, leaving 18 bases between them. Germline lookup yields CDR1 MNHEY and CDR2 SMNVEV (reference sequence). The CDR3 sequence is CASSLVSQPGDYEQYF. In DNA, the CDR3 is TGTGCCAGCAGTTTGGTGAGCCAACCGGGGGACTACGAGCAGTACTTC.

The rearrangement links TRBV4-3 to TRBJ2-1, with TRBD1 identical over 8 bases. After removal of 1 base from V and 5 bases from J, the junction contained 4 bases not matched to a gene. The CDR3 consists of 15 residues. CDR1 is LGHNA and CDR2 is YSLEER in the germline V gene. CDR3 bases: TGCGCCAGCAGCCAAGTAAGGACAGGGAACAATGAGCAGTTCTTC. This codes for CASSQVRTGNNEQFF.

The chain recombines TRBV4-3 with TRBJ2-7; 8 nucleotides agree with TRBD2. The CDR3 consists of 15 residues. CDR1 and CDR2 (germline): LGHNA, YSLEER. Trimming took 2 bases from V and 6 from J; bases not matched to a gene: 9. The CDR3 loop reads CASSQRVAGLGEQYF. The CDR3 region has the DNA TGCGCCAGCAGCCAACGGGTAGCGGGACTAGGCGAGCAGTACTTC.

The J gene is TRBJ2-7, the V gene TRBV15; TRBD1 is a possible D gene (5 bases). The V end was cut by 0 bases, the J end by 9 bases, with 12 bases between. Germline CDR1 and CDR2: LNHNV and YYDKDF (reference sequence). This CDR3 has 13 amino acids. The CDR3 sequence: CATSRDSGFGQYF. The CDR3 DNA reads TGTGCCACCAGCAGAGATTCAGGGTTCGGGCAGTACTTC. Variable domain in full (rest from reference TRBV15 and TRBJ2-7): DAMVIQNPRYQVTQFGKPVTLSCSQTLNHNVMYWYQQKSSQAPKLLFHYYDKDFNNEADTPDNFQSRRPNTSFCFLDIRSPGLGDTAMYLCATSRDSGFGQYFGPGTRLTVT.

The chain links TRBV30 to TRBJ1-1; D is undetermined. Trimming removed 4 bases from V and 5 bases from J, with 23 bases in between. The length of the CDR3 is 16 residues. Germline V CDR1 and CDR2: GTSNPN, SVGIG (reference sequence). The DNA of the CDR3 is TGTGCCTGGAAGACTATTGGGGAGGGCCCGGGGACTGAAGCTTTCTTT. This codes for CAWKTIGEGPGTEAFF.

The sample holds a few counts of this clone. This chain links TRBV5-6 with TRBJ1-2; weak D call: TRBD1 (6 bases). The V end was cut by 4 bases, the J end by 8 bases, with 9 bases between. CDR1 SGHDT and CDR2 YYEEEE come from the germline V gene. The CDR3 is made up of 11 amino acids. The DNA for the CDR3 is TGTGCCAGCAGCCGGGACATAGGCTACACCTTC. Translating it yields CASSRDIGYTF. The complete variable domain, with remaining parts taken from reference TRBV5-6 and TRBJ1-2, reads DAGVTQSPTHLIKTRGQQVTLRCSPKSGHDTVSWYQQALGQGPQFIFQYYEEEERQRGNFPDRFSGHQFPNYSSELNVNALLLGDSALYLCASSRDIGYTFGSGTRLTVV.

The chain carries TRBV6-6 and TRBJ2-7, with TRBD2 as a possible D gene (6 bases). The CDR3 runs 15 residues. Trimming took off 4 bases at V and 4 bases at J, with 17 bases between the two ends. Germline assignment: CDR1 MNHNY and CDR2 SVGAGI (reference sequence). CDR3 nucleotides: TGTGCCAGCAGTTCAGGACTAATCATTCGATACGAGCAGTACTTC. Protein product: CASSSGLIIRYEQYF.

The V gene is TRBV6-2 or TRBV6-3, the J gene TRBJ2-1; a weak D match, TRBD2 (6 bases). Looked up from germline, CDR1 is MNHEY and CDR2 is SVGEGT. The CDR3 covers 13 residues. Trimming cost V 4 bases and J 4 bases, with 8 bases left between them. The chain's CDR3 is CASSLGLYNEQFF. The CDR3 bases are TGTGCCAGCAGTTTGGGACTGTACAATGAGCAGTTCTTC.

Notes on this clone: The sample has other DNA sequences that encode this CDR3 too. The rearrangement links TRBV5-4 to TRBJ2-7; no clear D gene. The V gene's germline CDR1 is SGHNT and CDR2 YYREEE (reference sequence). The CDR3 is 13 amino acids. V lost 0 bases and J lost 2, with 6 bases in between. The CDR3 DNA reads TGTGCCAGCAGCTTGGACTCAACCTACGAGCAGTACTTC. Translated: CASSLDSTYEQYF.

This chain uses TRBV7-9 with TRBJ1-5, with D possibly being TRBD1 (6 bases). Germline assignment: CDR1 SEHNR and CDR2 FQNEAQ (reference sequence). V lost 1 base and J lost 3, with 19 bases in between. This CDR3 has 18 residues. The CDR3 region has the DNA TGTGCCAGCAGCTTAGGGATAGGGCTAGGGGGGGACAATCAGCCCCAGCATTTT. Protein sequence: CASSLGIGLGGDNQPQHF.

The V and J genes are TRBV18 and TRBJ2-2; possible D gene TRBD1, 5 bases. There are 15 residues in the CDR3. Trimming cost V 3 bases and J 5 bases, with 13 bases left between them. The V gene's germline CDR1 is KGHSH and CDR2 LQKENI. CDR3: CASSPRQGGTGELFF. CDR3 DNA: TGTGCCAGCTCACCTAGGCAGGGTGGAACCGGGGAGCTGTTTTTT.

The chain recombines TRBV10-3 with TRBJ2-7; 9 bases are shared with TRBD1. J gave up 3 bases and V 6 bases, and 9 bases lay outside the gene matches. The CDR3 has 15 residues. The germline V gene encodes CDR1 ENHRY and CDR2 SYGVKD. CDR3 amino acids: CAIRMDRGSLYEQYF. The CDR3 nucleotides are TGTGCCATCAGGATGGACAGGGGATCCCTCTACGAGCAGTACTTC.

This rearrangement joins TRBV19 to TRBJ2-5; 7 positions match TRBD1. The CDR3 runs to 18 residues. CDR1 is LNHDA and CDR2 is SQIVND in the germline V gene (reference sequence). The V gene end was trimmed by 3 bases and the J gene end by 0 bases; junction bases not matched to a gene: 13. The CDR3 reads CASSMEHRGRKYQETQYF. The DNA of the CDR3 is TGTGCCAGTAGTATGGAGCACAGGGGAAGAAAGTACCAAGAGACCCAGTACTTC.

J is TRBJ2-2 and V is TRBV9, with 9 bases lining up with TRBD2. Germline lookup yields CDR1 SGDLS and CDR2 YYNGEE. The CDR3 covers 15 residues. The junction had 9 bases not matched to a gene; V was cut back by 6 bases and J by 6 bases. The CDR3: CASTAGGPVPGELFF. The CDR3 nucleotides read TGTGCCAGCACGGCGGGAGGGCCCGTCCCCGGGGAGCTGTTTTTT. Full variable domain (missing parts from reference TRBV9 and TRBJ2-2): DSGVTQTPKHLITATGQRVTLRCSPRSGDLSVYWYQQSLDQGLQFLIQYYNGEERAKGNILERFSAQQFPDLHSELNLSSLELGDSALYFCASTAGGPVPGELFFGEGSRLTVL.

The chain combines TRBV30 with TRBJ1-5; TRBD1 agrees at 9 bases. J was trimmed by 6 bases and V by 1 base; bases with no gene match: 7. This CDR3 has 15 amino acids. Germline V gene lookup returns CDR1 GTSNPN and CDR2 SVGIG (reference sequence). The CDR3 coding sequence is TGTGCCTGGAGTGCCGGGACAGGGCTAGGTCAGCCCCAGCATTTT. Translated, it gives CAWSAGTGLGQPQHF.

The CDR3 nucleotides are TGTGCCAGTAGTCAAATGGGGGCCAATGAGCAGTTCTTC. Protein sequence: CASSQMGANEQFF. The rearrangement joins TRBV19 to TRBJ2-1; possibly TRBD1 for D (6 bases). This CDR3 region has 13 residues. Germline CDR1 LNHDA, CDR2 SQIVND (reference sequence). V was pared by 5 bases and J by 6 bases, with 11 bases between.

In its sample, this clone was seen a few times. The CDR3, as DNA: TGTGCCAGCAGCTTTCGACAGCCGGAGTATGGCTACACCTTC. Translating gives CASSFRQPEYGYTF. This rearrangement joins TRBV7-2 to TRBJ1-2, with D maybe TRBD1 (5 bases). V lost 3 bases, J lost 5 bases, and 13 bases lay in between. Germline lookup yields CDR1 SGHTA and CDR2 FQGNSA. This CDR3 region has 14 residues.